This T cell receptor beta chain originates from a study of cytomegalovirus exposure and HLA in healthy donors. The PCR was carried out with 60 Vbeta primers and 13 Jbeta primers. Profiling relied on immunoSEQ multiplex PCR, and the TCRdb table lists in-frame clones only, not all of them. The repertoire holds about 83,000 clones, with roughly 79% as singletons. The germline CDR1 and CDR2 sequences are GTSNPN and SVGIG (reference sequence). This CDR3 region has 11 residues. V lost 1 base and J lost 5, with 5 bases in between. The J gene is TRBJ1-1, the V gene TRBV30; D not resolved. Sequencing was carried out using PBMCs. The TCR was taken from a woman aged 25 to 45 in good health and CMV-seronegative. The CDR3: CAWSGETEAFF. The CDR3 bases are TGTGCCTGGAGTGGAGAGACTGAAGCTTTCTTT.